These 21 T cell receptor beta chains originate from one sample sequenced in a study. Sequencing was performed with immunoSEQ multiplex PCR; in TCRdb, only in-frame clones are kept and a portion is missing. The table has tens of thousands of clones, just over 90% seen once. What was sequenced was PBMCs. Receptor source: a man in his forties with rheumatoid arthritis.

The rearrangement links TRBV5-1 to TRBJ2-7; 7 bases are a match to TRBD1. CDR3 length: 13 amino acids. Germline V gene sequence: CDR1 SGHRS, CDR2 YFSETQ. V lost 4 bases, J lost 2 bases, and 3 bases stayed unmatched. The CDR3 nucleotides are TGCGCCAGCAGCATCGGGACAGCCTACGAGCAGTACTTC. Protein sequence: CASSIGTAYEQYF.

V and J are TRBV5-8 and TRBJ2-5; either TRBD1 or TRBD2 may supply D (5 bases each). The CDR3 is 20 residues long. V was shortened by 0 bases and J by 2 bases, with 26 bases between the two germline ends. Germline V gene lookup returns CDR1 SGHTS and CDR2 YDEGEE. CDR3 bases: TGTGCCAGCAGCTTGGGATTTTCCCCAACTGAGGGACGCCGACAAGAGACCCAGTACTTC. Its protein is CASSLGFSPTEGRRQETQYF.

The chain uses TRBV27 and TRBJ1-5; D might be TRBD1 (5 bases). Trimming shortened V by 0 bases and J by 7 bases, and 16 bases separated the two germline ends. Germline CDR1 and CDR2: MNHEY and SMNVEV (reference sequence). The CDR3 length is 16 residues. The CDR3 protein is CASSLSFVQGMQPQHF. The CDR3 region has the DNA TGTGCCAGCAGTTTATCATTCGTCCAGGGTATGCAGCCCCAGCATTTT.

This clone was picked up one time. The V gene is TRBV28, the J gene TRBJ1-5; 7 positions match TRBD1. With 1 base clipped from V and 5 bases from J, the junction kept 2 bases outside the gene matches. Germline V CDR1 and CDR2: MDHEN, SYDVKM. This CDR3 has 14 amino acids. The CDR3 reads CASSLYTGDQPQHF. The CDR3, as DNA: TGTGCCAGCAGTTTATATACAGGGGATCAGCCCCAGCATTTT. Combining the CDR3 with reference TRBV28 and TRBJ1-5 gives the whole variable domain DVKVTQSSRYLVKRTGEKVFLECVQDMDHENMFWYRQDPGLGLRLIYFSYDVKMKEKGDIPEGYSVSREKKERFSLILESASTNQTSMYLCASSLYTGDQPQHFGDGTRLSIL.

The CDR3: CASSYSEVAEAFF. The CDR3 DNA sequence: TGTGCCAGCAGTTACAGCGAGGTTGCTGAAGCTTTCTTT. This sequence joins TRBV6-2 or TRBV6-3 and TRBJ1-1; D gene ambiguous. V lost 2 bases to trimming and J lost 6 bases, with 10 bases between them. The CDR3 has 13 amino acids. CDR1 is MNHEY and CDR2 is SVGEGT in the germline V gene.

The chain has TRBV5-1 and TRBJ2-1, with D possibly matching TRBD1 (5 bases). CDR3 length equals 13 residues. V gave up 6 bases and J gave up 8 bases, with 15 bases separating them. CDR1 and CDR2 from the germline V gene are SGHRS and YFSETQ. CDR3 amino acids: CASKLIRGYEQFF. The CDR3 DNA sequence: TGCGCCAGCAAATTGATAAGGGGATATGAGCAGTTCTTC.

V usage is TRBV11-2 and J usage is TRBJ2-5, with TRBD2 identical over 9 bases. Germline CDR1 reads SGHAT; CDR2 reads FQNNGV. CDR3 length: 18 amino acids. V gave up 1 base and J gave up 5 bases; unmatched junction bases: 14. The CDR3 bases are TGTGCCAGCAGCTTAGGGCTAGCGGGGTTCATCGGTTGGGAGACCCAGTACTTC. It specifies CASSLGLAGFIGWETQYF.

The rearrangement joins TRBV6-2 or TRBV6-3 to TRBJ1-1; 9 bases match TRBD1. The CDR3 has 14 residues. CDR1 and CDR2 (germline): MNHEY, SVGEGT. V dropped 2 bases and J dropped 5; count of bases not matched to a gene: 3. The DNA for the CDR3 is TGTGCCAGCAGTTACCGGGACAGGGTTACTGAAGCTTTCTTT. It codes for CASSYRDRVTEAFF.

The chain joins TRBV11-1 to TRBJ1-5; 10 bases align to TRBD1. The V gene's germline CDR1 is SGHAT and CDR2 FQDESV (reference sequence). V lost 5 bases, J lost 7 bases, and 2 bases stayed unmatched. CDR3 length equals 13 residues. The CDR3 spells CASSATGGQPQHF. CDR3 DNA sequence: TGTGCCAGCAGCGCGACAGGGGGCCAGCCCCAGCATTTT.

The table lists this clone with a count of one. The J gene is TRBJ2-1, the V gene TRBV28, with 12 bases that match TRBD2. CDR3 length: 16 residues. Trimming took 6 bases from V and 6 from J; bases not matched to a gene: 9. Germline CDR1 is MDHEN and CDR2 is SYDVKM. The CDR3 sequence: CASSLAGLAGFNEQFF. The CDR3 region has the DNA TGTGCCAGCAGCCTCGCGGGACTAGCGGGCTTCAATGAGCAGTTCTTC.

This clone was seen once. V gene TRBV7-2 combines with J gene TRBJ2-3; D unresolved. Germline-derived CDR1 and CDR2 are SGHTA and FQGNSA. This CDR3 is 12 amino acids long. Trimming pared 5 bases from V and 2 bases from J, leaving 5 bases between. DNA of the CDR3: TGTGCCAGCAGCCTTGACACAGATACGCAGTATTTT. It encodes CASSLDTDTQYF.

J is TRBJ2-2 and V is TRBV6-6; D gene unclear. The length of the CDR3 is 16 residues. Germline-derived CDR1 and CDR2 are MNHNY and SVGAGI (reference sequence). Trimming shortened V by 0 bases and J by 4 bases, and 12 bases separated the two germline ends. As DNA, the CDR3 is TGTGCCAGCAGTTACTCTAACCAATTTGGCACCGGGGAGCTGTTTTTT. It specifies CASSYSNQFGTGELFF.

V gene TRBV7-3 combines with J gene TRBJ2-1, with TRBD1 matching over 8 bases. CDR1 and CDR2 (germline): SGHTA, FQGTGA. With V trimmed by 0 bases and J by 8 bases, 6 bases remained unmatched. This CDR3 has 15 amino acids. The DNA of the CDR3 is TGTGCCAGCAGCTTAACGCCCCAGGGGGCTGATGAGCAGTTCTTC. Encoded protein: CASSLTPQGADEQFF.

This sequence joins TRBV2 and TRBJ2-7; TRBD2 matches at 8 bases. This CDR3 has 15 amino acids. The germline V gene encodes CDR1 SNHLY and CDR2 FYNNEI. The V gene end was trimmed by 1 base and the J gene end by 0 bases; junction bases not matched to a gene: 2. The CDR3 DNA reads as TGTGCCAGCAGTGAAGGGACTAGCAGCTCCTACGAGCAGTACTTC. This codes for CASSEGTSSSYEQYF. Filled out from reference TRBV2 and TRBJ2-7, the complete variable domain reads EPEVTQTPSHQVTQMGQEVILRCVPISNHLYFYWYRQILGQKVEFLVSFYNNEISEKSEIFDDQFSVERPDGSNFTLKIRSTKLEDSAMYFCASSEGTSSSYEQYFGPGTRLTVT.

The chain couples TRBV5-1 to TRBJ2-1; D might be TRBD1 (6 bases). Per germline, CDR1 SGHRS and CDR2 YFSETQ. The CDR3 consists of 14 residues. Trimming stripped 4 bases from V and 2 bases from J, with 10 bases between. The CDR3 region is CASSPGEAYNEQFF. Here the CDR3 DNA reads TGCGCCAGCAGCCCAGGGGAAGCCTACAATGAGCAGTTCTTC.

The CDR3 reads CASSARSQRDGYTF. Written as DNA, the CDR3 is TGTGCCAGCAGCGCCAGATCCCAAAGGGATGGCTACACCTTC. The genes are TRBV9 and TRBJ1-2; D uncertain. This CDR3 is 14 amino acids long. Between the trimmed V and J ends, which lost 3 bases and 6 bases, there was a span of 15 bases. Germline CDR1 is SGDLS and CDR2 is YYNGEE.

This clone was observed a single time. The V gene is TRBV6-5, the J gene TRBJ2-2, with D perhaps TRBD1 (5 bases). CDR1 is MNHEY, CDR2 SVGAGI, per germline. The CDR3 is 14 residues long. V lost 3 bases and J 1 base, leaving 6 bases between the germline ends. DNA for the CDR3: TGTGCCAGCAGTTATGACAGGAACACCGGGGAGCTGTTTTTT. It translates to CASSYDRNTGELFF.

The gene calls are TRBV19 and TRBJ2-1; 7 bases are shared with TRBD1. The CDR3 contains 15 residues. V dropped 5 bases and J dropped 4; count of bases not matched to a gene: 8. Germline V gene data show CDR1 as LNHDA and CDR2 as SQIVND (reference sequence). This CDR3 is CASSAYRGTYNEQFF. The CDR3 DNA sequence: TGTGCCAGTAGTGCCTACAGGGGTACATACAATGAGCAGTTCTTC.

The chain joins TRBV4-1 to TRBJ2-6; no clear D gene. The CDR3 is made up of 14 amino acids. The V end lost 2 bases, the J end lost 0 bases, and 2 bases lay between the germline ends. Germline V gives CDR1 MGHRA, CDR2 YSYEKL. CDR3 residues: CASSQNSGANVLTF. DNA for the CDR3: TGCGCCAGCAGCCAAAACTCTGGGGCCAACGTCCTGACTTTC.

The rearrangement links TRBV9 to TRBJ2-7; TRBD1 agrees at 9 bases. CDR3 length: 17 amino acids. Germline CDR1 SGDLS, CDR2 YYNGEE. The J segment lost 0 bases and the V segment lost 3 bases, leaving 10 bases of the junction unmatched. In DNA, the CDR3 is TGTGCCAGCAGCGCCGCAAAAGGACAGGGGTACTCCTACGAGCAGTACTTC. Protein: CASSAAKGQGYSYEQYF.

The chain links TRBV5-1 to TRBJ2-1; 10 nucleotides match TRBD2. In germline, CDR1 is SGHRS, CDR2 YFSETQ. The CDR3 loop spans 13 amino acids. The V segment lost 2 bases and the J segment 8 bases; nucleotides outside the gene matches: 1. Here the CDR3 reads CASSFTSGDEQFF. CDR3 sequence (DNA): TGCGCCAGCAGCTTTACTAGCGGGGATGAGCAGTTCTTC. The complete variable domain, with remaining parts taken from reference TRBV5-1 and TRBJ2-1, reads KAGVTQTPRYLIKTRGQQVTLSCSPISGHRSVSWYQQTPGQGLQFLFEYFSETQRNKGNFPGRFSGRQFSNSRSEMNVSTLELGDSALYLCASSFTSGDEQFFGPGTRLTVL.